Listed below are T cell receptor beta chains from one sample, sequenced in a study of shared clonotypes between healthy human individuals. Sequencing was performed with immunoSEQ multiplex PCR; in TCRdb, only in-frame clones are kept and a portion is missing. This table has about 1.5 million clones, approximately 98% appearing once. The material sequenced was naive CD4+ T cells sorted from blood. The receptors were gathered from a man aged 30-40 years in good health. Each CDR3 is given with its conserved first and last residue. A D gene is named only where the DNA matches it firmly. Only some rows state a clone size, as once, few, many or a class for expanded clones.

V,J,D,size,DNA,CDR3
TRBV14,TRBJ2-7,.,.,TGTGCCAGCAGCCAAGATCAGGGCAGGAAGCAGTACTTC,CASSQDQGRKQYF
TRBV15,TRBJ2-2,.,.,TGTGCCACCAGCAGAGAGAAGTCGGGCACCGGGGAGCTGTTTTTT,CATSREKSGTGELFF
TRBV6-1,TRBJ1-3,.,.,TGTGCCAGCAGTGAACGAGGATCTGGAAACACCATATATTTT,CASSERGSGNTIYF
TRBV4-2,TRBJ2-3,TRBD2,.,TGTGCCAGCAGCTCCCGGACTAGCGGGGAATACACAGATACGCAGTATTTT,CASSSRTSGEYTDTQYF
TRBV2,TRBJ2-3,TRBD1,.,TGTGCCGTCACTCGACAGGGGGAATCTCATCGTACGCAGTATTTT,CAVTRQGESHRTQYF
TRBV29-1,TRBJ2-3,TRBD1,once,TGCAGCGTTGCCCCACCGGCAGGGGGCGCTCAGACTAGCACAGATACGCAGTATTTT,CSVAPPAGGAQTSTDTQYF
TRBV10-3,TRBJ2-7,TRBD2,.,TGTGCCATCAGCGGATCCGGGACTAGCGGTTCCTACGAGCAGTACTTC,CAISGSGTSGSYEQYF
TRBV5-4,TRBJ1-2,.,.,TGTGCCAGCAGCCCCAGCCCGGGTCTAAATTATGGCTACACCTTC,CASSPSPGLNYGYTF
TRBV28,TRBJ1-2,.,once,TGTGCCAGCGTACGGTTCAGGGGATACTATGGCTACACCTTC,CASVRFRGYYGYTF
TRBV5-6,TRBJ2-7,.,.,TGTGCCAGCAGCTTGGCTGGGAACAATTACGAGCAGTACTTC,CASSLAGNNYEQYF
TRBV28,TRBJ2-7,TRBD1,.,TGTGCCAGCAGGGGGGACAGGGGGCGCATCACCTACGAGCAGTACTTC,CASRGDRGRITYEQYF
TRBV7-2,TRBJ2-1,.,.,TGTGCCAGCAGCTTAAGAAGGCGGGACGCCTACAATGAGCAGTTCTTC,CASSLRRRDAYNEQFF
TRBV27,TRBJ2-7,TRBD2,.,TGTGCCAGCAGTCGAGAGTGGGGACTAGCGACCTACGAGCAGTACTTC,CASSREWGLATYEQYF
TRBV7-8,TRBJ1-1,.,.,TGTGCCAGCAGCTCGCGGGGCCAGCAACTGAACACTGAAGCTTTCTTT,CASSSRGQQLNTEAFF
TRBV4-1,TRBJ1-5,.,.,TGCGCCAGCAGCCAAGGGTATAGCAATCAGCCCCAGCATTTT,CASSQGYSNQPQHF
TRBV28,TRBJ2-7,.,once,TGTGCCAGCAGTTTAGGGGACACCCGCTCCTACGAGCAGTACTTC,CASSLGDTRSYEQYF
TRBV18,TRBJ2-5,.,.,TGTGCCAGCTCGGGGACCCACCAAGAGACCCAGTACTTC,CASSGTHQETQYF
TRBV18,TRBJ2-7,.,.,TGTGCCAGCTCACCTCAGAACATCCTTAGCCACGAGCAGTACTTC,CASSPQNILSHEQYF
TRBV7-2,TRBJ2-7,TRBD2,.,TGTGCCAGCAGCGCCAGACTAGCCAGGTACGAGCAGTACTTC,CASSARLARYEQYF
TRBV11-2,TRBJ2-5,.,.,TGTGCCAGCACGGGCCAACGGACAGAGACCCAGTACTTC,CASTGQRTETQYF
TRBV6-5,TRBJ1-2,.,.,TGTGCCAGCAGTCTCCGCCCCTCGGTGAACTATGGCTACACCTTC,CASSLRPSVNYGYTF
TRBV7-2,TRBJ2-7,TRBD2,.,TGTGCCAGCAGCTCAGAGGCTAGCGGTTACTCCTACGAGCAGTACTTC,CASSSEASGYSYEQYF
TRBV18,TRBJ2-7,TRBD1,.,TGTGCCAGCTCACCAGGGGTGACAGGGGGGTACGAGCAGTACTTC,CASSPGVTGGYEQYF
TRBV18,TRBJ2-5,.,.,TGTGCCAGCTCAACCACACCTCAAGAGACCCAGTACTTC,CASSTTPQETQYF
TRBV5-6,TRBJ2-7,.,.,TGTGCCTCAAATCGGGCGGGAGAGCAGTACTTC,CASNRAGEQYF
TRBV20-1,TRBJ2-1,.,.,TGCAGTGCTTTAGCGATCAATGAGCAGTTCTTC,CSALAINEQFF
TRBV5-4,TRBJ2-3,.,.,TGTGCCAGCAGCTTAAGGGCTACCACGAGCACAGATACGCAGTATTTT,CASSLRATTSTDTQYF
TRBV7-2,TRBJ1-1,.,.,TGTGCCAGCAGCTTAAGGGCGAACACTGAAGCTTTCTTT,CASSLRANTEAFF
TRBV10-3,TRBJ2-7,TRBD2,.,TGTGCCATCACCGGGGAGGGAGCCACCTACGAGCAGTACTTC,CAITGEGATYEQYF
TRBV19,TRBJ2-2,TRBD2,once,TGTGCCAGTAGTAGGACTAGCGGGTACACCGGGGAGCTGTTTTTT,CASSRTSGYTGELFF
TRBV27,TRBJ2-1,.,.,TGTGCCAGCAGTTTTGCCCCGGTTTCCTACAATGAGCAGTTCTTC,CASSFAPVSYNEQFF
TRBV2,TRBJ1-4,.,once,TGTGCCAGCAGTGATTGGGACCCCGCGGAAAAACTGTTTTTT,CASSDWDPAEKLFF
TRBV28,TRBJ2-3,.,.,TGTGCCACCTCCACGACAGCAGATACGCAGTATTTT,CATSTTADTQYF
TRBV6-5,TRBJ2-3,.,.,TGTGCCAGCAGGCATGGACCCGACACAGATACGCAGTATTTT,CASRHGPDTDTQYF
TRBV10-1,TRBJ2-2,TRBD2,.,TGCGCCAGCAGCCATCTAGCGGATCCGAACACCGGGGAGCTGTTTTTT,CASSHLADPNTGELFF
TRBV5-4,TRBJ2-2,.,.,TGTGCCAGCAGCCCAGTGGGTCCCGGGGAGCTGTTTTTT,CASSPVGPGELFF
TRBV18,TRBJ2-3,TRBD2,.,TGTGCCAGCTCACCCTTGGCTAGCGGGAGTGGCGATACGCAGTATTTT,CASSPLASGSGDTQYF
TRBV2,TRBJ2-1,TRBD2,once,TGTGCCAGCAGCCCCACCCCAGGAGCGGGAGTGGTGTTCTTC,CASSPTPGAGVVFF
TRBV5-1,TRBJ2-1,TRBD2,.,TGCGCCAGCAGCGAAGGGACTAGCGGGACAAATGAGCAGTTCTTC,CASSEGTSGTNEQFF
TRBV15,TRBJ1-2,.,.,TGTGCCACCAGCAGAGATCGTGTGCCGGGGAGCGATGGCTACACCTTC,CATSRDRVPGSDGYTF
TRBV10-3,TRBJ2-7,.,.,TGTGCCATCAGCCCCGGACGGCCCGGCGAGCAGTACTTC,CAISPGRPGEQYF
TRBV5-1,TRBJ2-7,.,.,TGCGCCAGCAACTTCGGAGGGGCCGAGCAGTACTTC,CASNFGGAEQYF
TRBV5-1,TRBJ2-3,TRBD2,.,TGCGCCAGCAGCTTGCCGCCTAGCGGGGGAGGAGCAGATACGCAGTATTTT,CASSLPPSGGGADTQYF
TRBV5-4,TRBJ2-3,.,once,TGTGCCAGCGGGGGGACTGCCACAGATACGCAGTATTTT,CASGGTATDTQYF
TRBV11-2,TRBJ2-1,.,once,TGTGCCAGCAGCTTCCAGACTTACAATGAGCAGTTCTTC,CASSFQTYNEQFF
TRBV2,TRBJ1-4,.,once,TGTGCCAGCATCAACGCACACTCGGACCTGGGAAAACTGTTTTTT,CASINAHSDLGKLFF
TRBV7-2,TRBJ2-7,TRBD2,.,TGTGCCAGCAGCTTAGAGGAACTAGCGGGAGGGAAGTTCTACGAGCAGTACTTC,CASSLEELAGGKFYEQYF
TRBV19,TRBJ2-3,.,.,TGTGCCAGTAGTAGATACAGCACAGATACGCAGTATTTT,CASSRYSTDTQYF